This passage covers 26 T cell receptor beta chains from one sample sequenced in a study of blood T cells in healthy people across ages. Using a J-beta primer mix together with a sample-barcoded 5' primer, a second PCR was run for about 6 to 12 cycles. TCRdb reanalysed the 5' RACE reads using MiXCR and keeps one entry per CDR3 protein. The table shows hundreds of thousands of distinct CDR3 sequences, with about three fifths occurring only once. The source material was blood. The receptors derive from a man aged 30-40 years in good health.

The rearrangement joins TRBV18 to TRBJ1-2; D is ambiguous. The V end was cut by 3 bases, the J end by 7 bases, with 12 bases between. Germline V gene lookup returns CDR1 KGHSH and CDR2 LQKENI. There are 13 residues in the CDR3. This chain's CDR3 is CASSPDGRVGYTF. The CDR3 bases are TGTGCCAGCTCACCGGACGGCCGGGTTGGCTACACCTTC.

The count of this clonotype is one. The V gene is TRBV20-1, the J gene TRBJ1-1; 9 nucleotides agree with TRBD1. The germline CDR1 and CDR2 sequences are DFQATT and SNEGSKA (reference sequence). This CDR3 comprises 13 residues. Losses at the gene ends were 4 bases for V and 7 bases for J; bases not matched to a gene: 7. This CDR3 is CSATGTGFSEAFF. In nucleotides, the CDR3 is TGCAGTGCTACCGGGACAGGGTTTAGTGAAGCTTTCTTT.

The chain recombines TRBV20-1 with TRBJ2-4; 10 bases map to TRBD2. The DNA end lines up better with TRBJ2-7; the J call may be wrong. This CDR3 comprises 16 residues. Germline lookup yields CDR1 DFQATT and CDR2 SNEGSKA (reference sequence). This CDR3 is CSARVPAGGKRYEQYF. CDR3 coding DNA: TGCAGTGCTAGAGTTCCAGCGGGGGGGAAAAGATACGAGCAGTACTTC.

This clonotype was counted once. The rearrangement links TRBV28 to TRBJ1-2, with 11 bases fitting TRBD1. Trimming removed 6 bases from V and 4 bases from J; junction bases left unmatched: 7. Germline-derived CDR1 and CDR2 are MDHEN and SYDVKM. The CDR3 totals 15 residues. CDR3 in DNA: TGTGCCAGCAGGGGGGGACAGGGGGTGGCCTATGGCTACACCTTC. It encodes CASRGGQGVAYGYTF.

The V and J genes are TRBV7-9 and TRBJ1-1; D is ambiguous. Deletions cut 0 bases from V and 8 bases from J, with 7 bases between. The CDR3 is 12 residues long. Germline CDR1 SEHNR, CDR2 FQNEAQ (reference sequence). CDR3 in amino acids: CASSLAGQEAFF. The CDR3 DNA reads TGTGCCAGCAGCTTAGCCGGTCAGGAAGCTTTCTTT.

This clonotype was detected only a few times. As DNA, the CDR3 is TGTGCCAGCGGCCCGAGCCCCAAGACAGGGAATGGCTACACCTTC. Encoded protein: CASGPSPKTGNGYTF. The chain carries TRBV12-3 or TRBV12-4 and TRBJ1-2; 7 bases map to TRBD1. The ends lost 8 bases at V and 6 bases at J; junction bases unmatched: 15. This CDR3 comprises 15 residues.

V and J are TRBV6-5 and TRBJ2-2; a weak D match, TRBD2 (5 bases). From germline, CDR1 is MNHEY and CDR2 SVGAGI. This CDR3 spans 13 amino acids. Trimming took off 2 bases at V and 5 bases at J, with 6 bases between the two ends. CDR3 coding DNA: TGTGCCAGCAGTTACGGAGGTACCGGGGAGCTGTTTTTT. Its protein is CASSYGGTGELFF.

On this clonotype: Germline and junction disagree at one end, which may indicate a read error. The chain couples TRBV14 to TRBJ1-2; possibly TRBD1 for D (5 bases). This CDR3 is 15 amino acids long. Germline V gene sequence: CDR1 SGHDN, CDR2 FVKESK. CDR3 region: CASSQAGANPYDYTF. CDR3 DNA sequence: TGTGCCAGCAGCCAAGCCGGGGCCAACCCTTATGACTACACCTTC.

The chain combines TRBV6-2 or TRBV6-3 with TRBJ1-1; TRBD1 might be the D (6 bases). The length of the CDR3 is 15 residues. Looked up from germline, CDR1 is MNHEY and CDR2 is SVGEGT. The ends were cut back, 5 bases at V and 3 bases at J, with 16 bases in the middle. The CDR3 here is CASSAQGPLYTEAFF. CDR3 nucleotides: TGTGCCAGCAGTGCACAGGGTCCCCTTTACACTGAAGCTTTCTTT.

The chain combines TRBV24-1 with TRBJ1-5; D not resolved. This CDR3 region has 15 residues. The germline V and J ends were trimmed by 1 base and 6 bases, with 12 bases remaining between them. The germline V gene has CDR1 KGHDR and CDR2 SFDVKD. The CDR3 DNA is TGTGCCACCAGTGATTTACCTCTCACCACTCAGCCCCAGCATTTT. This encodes CATSDLPLTTQPQHF.

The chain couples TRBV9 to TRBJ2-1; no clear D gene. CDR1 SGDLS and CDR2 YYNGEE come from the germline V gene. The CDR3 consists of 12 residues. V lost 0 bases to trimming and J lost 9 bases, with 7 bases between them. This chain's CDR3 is CASSVALREQFF. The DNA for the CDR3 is TGTGCCAGCAGCGTAGCACTCCGTGAGCAGTTCTTC.

The CDR3 DNA reads TGTGCCAGCAGTCGCCGGGACAGGTACCAAGAGACCCAGTACTTC. Its translation is CASSRRDRYQETQYF. The chain couples TRBV6-6 to TRBJ2-5, with 8 bases aligning to TRBD1. Germline V CDR1 and CDR2: MNHNY, SVGAGI (reference sequence). Losses at the gene ends were 5 bases for V and 0 bases for J; bases not matched to a gene: 5. The CDR3 extends over 15 amino acids.

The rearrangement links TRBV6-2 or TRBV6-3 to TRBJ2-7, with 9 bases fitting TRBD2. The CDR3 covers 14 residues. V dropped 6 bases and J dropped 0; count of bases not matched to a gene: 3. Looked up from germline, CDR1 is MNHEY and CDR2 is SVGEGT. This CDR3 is CASSGTSSSYEQYF. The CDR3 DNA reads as TGTGCCAGCAGCGGGACTAGCAGCTCCTACGAGCAGTACTTC.

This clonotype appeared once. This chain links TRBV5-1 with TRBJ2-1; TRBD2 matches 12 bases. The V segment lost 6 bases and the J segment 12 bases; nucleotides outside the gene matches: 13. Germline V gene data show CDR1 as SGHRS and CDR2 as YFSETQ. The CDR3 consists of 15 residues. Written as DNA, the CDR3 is TGCGCCAGCAATACCGGGACTAGCGGGCCTGAGGGGCAGTTCTTC. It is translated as CASNTGTSGPEGQFF.

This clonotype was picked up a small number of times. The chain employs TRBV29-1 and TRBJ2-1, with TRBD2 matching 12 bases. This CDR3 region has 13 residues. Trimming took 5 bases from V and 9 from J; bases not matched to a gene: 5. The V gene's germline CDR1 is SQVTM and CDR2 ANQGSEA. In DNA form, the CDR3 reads TGCAGCGTTCTCGGACTAGCGGGATTTGAGCAGTTCTTC. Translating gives CSVLGLAGFEQFF.

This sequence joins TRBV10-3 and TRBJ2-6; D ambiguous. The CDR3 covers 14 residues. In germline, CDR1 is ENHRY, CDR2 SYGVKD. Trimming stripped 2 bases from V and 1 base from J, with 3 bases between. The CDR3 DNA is TGTGCCATCAGTGAGCTATCTGGGGCCAACGTCCTGACTTTC. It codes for CAISELSGANVLTF.

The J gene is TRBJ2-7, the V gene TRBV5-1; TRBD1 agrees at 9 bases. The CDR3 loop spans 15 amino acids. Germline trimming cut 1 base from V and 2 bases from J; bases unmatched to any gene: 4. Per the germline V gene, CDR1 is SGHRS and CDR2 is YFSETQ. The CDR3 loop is CASSLMTGGAYEQYF. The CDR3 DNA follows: TGCGCCAGCAGCTTGATGACAGGGGGAGCCTACGAGCAGTACTTC.

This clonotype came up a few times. CDR3 region: CSVLAVSSYNEQFF. The CDR3 nucleotides are TGCAGCGTTCTGGCCGTTAGCTCCTACAATGAGCAGTTCTTC. The gene calls are TRBV29-1 and TRBJ2-1; D is undetermined. There are 14 residues in the CDR3. Trimming took 5 bases from V and 0 from J, leaving 11 bases between them. Germline V gene data show CDR1 as SQVTM and CDR2 as ANQGSEA.

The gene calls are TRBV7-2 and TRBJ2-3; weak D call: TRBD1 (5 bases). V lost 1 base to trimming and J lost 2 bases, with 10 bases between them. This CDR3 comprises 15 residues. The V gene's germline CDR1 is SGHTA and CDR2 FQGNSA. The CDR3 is CASSLDPGITDTQYF. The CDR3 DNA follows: TGTGCCAGCAGCTTAGATCCAGGGATCACAGATACGCAGTATTTT.

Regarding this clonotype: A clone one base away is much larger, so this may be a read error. In DNA form, the CDR3 reads TGCAGTGTTAGCCGACAGGGCCTGCCAGATACGCAGTATTTT. Protein sequence: CSVSRQGLPDTQYF. J is TRBJ2-3 and V is TRBV20-1; 7 nucleotides match TRBD1. Per germline, CDR1 DFQATT and CDR2 SNEGSKA (reference sequence). V dropped 7 bases and J dropped 4; count of bases not matched to a gene: 11. This CDR3 comprises 14 residues.

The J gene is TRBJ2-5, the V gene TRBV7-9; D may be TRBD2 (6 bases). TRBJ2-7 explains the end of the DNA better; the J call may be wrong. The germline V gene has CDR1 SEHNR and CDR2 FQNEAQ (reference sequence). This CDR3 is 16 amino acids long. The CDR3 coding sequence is TGTGCCAGCAGCTTAGAGTCGCCTAGCGCAGGGTACGAGCAGTACTTC. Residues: CASSLESPSAGYEQYF.

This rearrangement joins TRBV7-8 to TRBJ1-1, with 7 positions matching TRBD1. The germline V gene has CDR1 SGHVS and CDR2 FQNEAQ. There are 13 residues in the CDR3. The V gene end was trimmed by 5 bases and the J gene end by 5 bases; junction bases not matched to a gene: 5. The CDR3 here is CASSARQGTEAFF. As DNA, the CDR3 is TGTGCCAGCAGCGCAAGACAGGGAACTGAAGCTTTCTTT.

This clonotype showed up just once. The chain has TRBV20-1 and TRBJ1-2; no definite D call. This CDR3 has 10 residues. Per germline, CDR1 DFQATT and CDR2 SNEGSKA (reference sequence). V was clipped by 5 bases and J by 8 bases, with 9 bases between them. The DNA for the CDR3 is TGCAGTGCTGGCAAGGAAGGCTACACCTTC. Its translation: CSAGKEGYTF.

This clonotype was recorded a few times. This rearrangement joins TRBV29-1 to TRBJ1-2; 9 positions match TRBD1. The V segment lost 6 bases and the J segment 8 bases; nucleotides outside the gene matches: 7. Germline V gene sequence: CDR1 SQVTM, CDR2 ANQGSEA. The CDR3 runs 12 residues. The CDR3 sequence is CSVGDREGGYTF. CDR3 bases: TGCAGCGTGGGGGACAGGGAGGGCGGCTACACCTTC.

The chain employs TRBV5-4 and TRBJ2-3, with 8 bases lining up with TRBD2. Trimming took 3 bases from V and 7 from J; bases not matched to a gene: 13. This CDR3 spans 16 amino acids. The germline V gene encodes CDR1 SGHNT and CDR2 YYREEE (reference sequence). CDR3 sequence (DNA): TGTGCCAGCAGCTGGAGTAGCGGGATTGGGGTAAATACGCAGTATTTT. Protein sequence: CASSWSSGIGVNTQYF.

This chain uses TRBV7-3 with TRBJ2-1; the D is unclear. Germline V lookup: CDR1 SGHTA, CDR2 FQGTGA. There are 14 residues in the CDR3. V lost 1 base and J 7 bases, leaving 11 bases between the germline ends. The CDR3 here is CASSLMLGQNEQFF. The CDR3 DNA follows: TGTGCCAGCAGCTTAATGTTGGGCCAGAATGAGCAGTTCTTC.